This record concerns one T cell receptor beta chain sequence. Its antigen remains unidentified. A multiplex PCR was run with 60 Vbeta primers and 13 Jbeta primers. This table comes from immunoSEQ multiplex PCR, and its TCRdb copy is limited to in-frame clones, with some not included. The repertoire holds about 140,000 clones, over 80% seen once, with nearly 3.5% in the top ten. Trimming pared 3 bases from V and 0 bases from J, leaving 8 bases between. Germline V gene lookup returns CDR1 LNHDA and CDR2 SQIVND (reference sequence). This CDR3 is built from 14 residues. The data are from a study of cytomegalovirus exposure and HLA in healthy donors. Whole-study findings and limits: Only CMV serostatus was available as immune exposure information.

The V gene is TRBV19, the J gene TRBJ1-1, with D possibly TRBD1 on 6 matching bases. This sequence originates from a male donor in good health and CMV-seronegative. The material sequenced was PBMCs. In DNA, the CDR3 is TGTGCCAGTAGTATTGGGACAATGAACACTGAAGCTTTCTTT. Its translation: CASSIGTMNTEAFF.